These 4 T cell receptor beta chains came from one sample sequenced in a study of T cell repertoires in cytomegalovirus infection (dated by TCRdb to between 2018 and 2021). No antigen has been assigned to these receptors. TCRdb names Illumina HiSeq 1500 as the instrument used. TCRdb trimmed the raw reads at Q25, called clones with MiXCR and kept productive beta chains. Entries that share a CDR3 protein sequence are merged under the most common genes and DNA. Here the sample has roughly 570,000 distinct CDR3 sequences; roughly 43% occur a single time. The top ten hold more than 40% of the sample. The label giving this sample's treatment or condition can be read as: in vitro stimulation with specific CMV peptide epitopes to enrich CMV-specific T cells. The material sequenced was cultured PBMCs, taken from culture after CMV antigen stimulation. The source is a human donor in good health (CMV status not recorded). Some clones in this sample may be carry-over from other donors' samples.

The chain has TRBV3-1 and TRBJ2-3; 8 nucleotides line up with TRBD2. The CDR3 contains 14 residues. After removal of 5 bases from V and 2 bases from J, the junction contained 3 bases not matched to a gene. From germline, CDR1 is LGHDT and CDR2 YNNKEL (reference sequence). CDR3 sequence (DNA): TGTGCCAGCAGCATAGCGGGAAACACAGATACGCAGTATTTT. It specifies CASSIAGNTDTQYF.

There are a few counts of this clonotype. The CDR3 nucleotides read TGTGCCAGCAGCTTAGCCCCACTAGTCAGCGGGAGGGCCTACAATGAGCAGTTCTTC. It is translated as CASSLAPLVSGRAYNEQFF. V and J are TRBV7-2 and TRBJ2-1, with 10 bases that match TRBD2. This CDR3 is 19 amino acids long. Germline loops: CDR1 SGHTA, CDR2 FQGNSA. The V gene end was trimmed by 0 bases and the J gene end by 2 bases; junction bases not matched to a gene: 10.

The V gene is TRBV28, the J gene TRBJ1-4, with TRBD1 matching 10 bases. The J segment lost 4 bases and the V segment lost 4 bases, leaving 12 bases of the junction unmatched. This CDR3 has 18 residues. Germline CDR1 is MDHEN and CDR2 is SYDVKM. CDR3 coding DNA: TGTGCCAGCAGTTGGGATTGGGGGACAGGGGCTAATAATGAAAAACTGTTTTTT. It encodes CASSWDWGTGANNEKLFF.

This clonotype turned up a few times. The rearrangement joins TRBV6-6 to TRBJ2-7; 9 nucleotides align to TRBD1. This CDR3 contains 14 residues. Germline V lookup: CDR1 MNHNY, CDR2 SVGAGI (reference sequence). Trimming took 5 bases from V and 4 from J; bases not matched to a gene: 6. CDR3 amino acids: CASSHTGGTYEQYF. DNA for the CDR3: TGTGCCAGCAGTCACACAGGGGGCACTTACGAGCAGTACTTC.